Each of the 29 T cell receptor beta chains below was sequenced from the same sample in a study of untreated major depressive disorder. The data were produced by immunoSEQ multiplex PCR, yet TCRdb's version contains in-frame clones alone and is incomplete. Of roughly 22,000 clones listed, roughly 91% were seen once; the top ten hold about 0.52%. The source material was CD4+ T cells from PBMCs. The receptor source for this set is a woman in her 40s in good health.

This chain links TRBV4-3 with TRBJ1-5; D may be TRBD1 (5 bases). Per germline, CDR1 LGHNA and CDR2 YSLEER. V was clipped by 1 base and J by 5 bases, with 12 bases between them. This CDR3 spans 15 amino acids. Here the CDR3 DNA reads TGCGCCAGCAGCCAAGGAGACAGCACCGATCAGCCCCAGCATTTT. Translated, it gives CASSQGDSTDQPQHF.

V gene TRBV28 combines with J gene TRBJ1-4, with a weak D call TRBD1 (5 bases). This CDR3 is built from 16 residues. V lost 3 bases to trimming and J lost 0 bases, with 11 bases between them. Germline loops: CDR1 MDHEN, CDR2 SYDVKM. CDR3 sequence reads: CASSLVGAPTNEKLFF. In DNA, the CDR3 is TGTGCCAGCAGTTTGGTCGGGGCTCCAACTAATGAAAAACTGTTTTTT.

This clone was observed a few times. The rearrangement links TRBV18 to TRBJ1-5; TRBD1 matches at 7 bases. The CDR3 extends over 13 amino acids. The V and J ends lost 5 bases and 6 bases, in that order; junction bases with no gene match: 4. In germline, CDR1 is KGHSH, CDR2 LQKENI. The chain's CDR3 is CASSSDRAQPQHF. CDR3 DNA: TGTGCCAGCTCAAGCGACAGGGCTCAGCCCCAGCATTTT.

This chain's CDR3 is CASSLSRDRMYGYTF. DNA of the CDR3: TGTGCCAGCAGCTTAAGCAGGGACAGAATGTATGGCTACACCTTC. The chain carries TRBV7-2 and TRBJ1-2; 7 bases align to TRBD1. The CDR3 contains 15 residues. Germline V gives CDR1 SGHTA, CDR2 FQGNSA. The V and J ends lost 2 bases and 5 bases, in that order; junction bases with no gene match: 8.

The chain joins TRBV9 to TRBJ2-2; D unclear. Germline V gene sequence: CDR1 SGDLS, CDR2 YYNGEE. Trimming took off 0 bases at V and 6 bases at J, with 9 bases between the two ends. CDR3 size: 14 residues. The CDR3 DNA is TGTGCCAGCAGCGTAGGACTGGGCCCCGGGGAGCTGTTTTTT. This sequence encodes CASSVGLGPGELFF.

The V and J genes are TRBV27 and TRBJ1-5; D is unresolved. Germline loops: CDR1 MNHEY, CDR2 SMNVEV (reference sequence). V shed 8 bases and J shed 7 bases, with 6 bases lying between them. CDR3 length equals 10 residues. This chain's CDR3 is CASGHQPQHF. The DNA for the CDR3 is TGTGCCAGCGGTCACCAGCCCCAGCATTTT.

This chain links TRBV5-4 with TRBJ2-1, with TRBD2 matching 7 bases. V lost 1 base and J lost 9; bases outside the gene matches: 7. Germline V gene lookup returns CDR1 SGHNT and CDR2 YYREEE (reference sequence). The CDR3 runs to 14 residues. CDR3 loop: CASSLSGRDGEQFF. Here the CDR3 DNA reads TGTGCCAGCAGCTTGAGTGGGAGGGACGGTGAGCAGTTCTTC. The complete variable domain, with remaining parts taken from reference TRBV5-4 and TRBJ2-1, reads ETGVTQSPTHLIKTRGQQVTLRCSSQSGHNTVSWYQQALGQGPQFIFQYYREEENGRGNFPPRFSGLQFPNYSSELNVNALELDDSALYLCASSLSGRDGEQFFGPGTRLTVL.

J is TRBJ2-1 and V is TRBV7-8; TRBD1 matches at 7 bases. V shed 3 bases, J shed 9 bases, and the junction held 17 bases outside the gene matches. CDR3 length equals 17 residues. Per germline, CDR1 SGHVS and CDR2 FQNEAQ. CDR3 protein: CASSFQPDLRGRSEQFF. CDR3 in DNA: TGTGCCAGCAGCTTTCAACCCGACTTAAGGGGGCGCAGTGAGCAGTTCTTC.

CDR3 in DNA: TGCGCCAGCAGTGAGACCCAGGACATGCAAAGGAAGCTAAGGGCTTTCTTT. This encodes CASSETQDMQRKLRAFF. The V gene is TRBV10-1, the J gene TRBJ1-1; TRBD1 might be the D (5 bases). V shed 2 bases and J shed 11 bases, with 27 bases lying between them. This CDR3 has 17 amino acids. Germline CDR1 and CDR2: WNHNN and SYGVQD (reference sequence).

The chain carries TRBV25-1 and TRBJ2-5; either TRBD1 or TRBD2 may fit D (5 bases each). Per germline, CDR1 MGHDK and CDR2 SYGVNS. The CDR3 length is 15 residues. Trimming removed 6 bases at V and 1 base at J, with 15 bases between. As DNA, the CDR3 is TGTGCCAGCAGACCCGGGACCTGGGGCCAAGAGACCCAGTACTTC. Translated, it gives CASRPGTWGQETQYF.

The chain uses TRBV18 and TRBJ1-5; 10 bases agree with TRBD1. The CDR3 runs to 15 residues. Germline V gives CDR1 KGHSH, CDR2 LQKENI. J lost 3 bases, V lost 3 bases, and 2 bases had no gene match. CDR3 sequence reads: CASSPGTGVNQPQHF. The CDR3 DNA reads as TGTGCCAGCTCACCCGGGACAGGGGTCAATCAGCCCCAGCATTTT. Combining the CDR3 with reference TRBV18 and TRBJ1-5 gives the whole variable domain NAGVMQNPRHLVRRRGQEARLRCSPMKGHSHVYWYRQLPEEGLKFMVYLQKENIIDESGMPKERFSAEFPKEGPSILRIQQVVRGDSAAYFCASSPGTGVNQPQHFGDGTRLSIL.

V is TRBV5-1 and J is TRBJ2-5; 10 bases agree with TRBD1. The junction had 5 bases not matched to a gene; V was cut back by 4 bases and J by 2 bases. Germline CDR1 is SGHRS and CDR2 is YFSETQ. The CDR3 has 15 amino acids. This CDR3 reads CASSTGGQGQETQYF. In DNA form, the CDR3 reads TGCGCCAGCAGCACGGGGGGACAGGGGCAAGAGACCCAGTACTTC.

V usage is TRBV5-1 and J usage is TRBJ1-1; D is perhaps TRBD1 (6 bases). Per the germline V gene, CDR1 is SGHRS and CDR2 is YFSETQ. The CDR3 has 15 residues. Deletions cut 1 base from V and 1 base from J, with 11 bases between. The CDR3 DNA follows: TGCGCCAGCAGCTTGTCACCCAGGGGGAACACTGAAGCTTTCTTT. Its protein is CASSLSPRGNTEAFF.

The rearrangement uses TRBV10-1 and TRBJ2-7; D unclear. CDR3 size: 12 residues. Trimming removed 6 bases at V and 1 base at J, with 7 bases between. The germline CDR1 and CDR2 sequences are WNHNN and SYGVQD (reference sequence). The CDR3 sequence: CASSGPSYEQYF. DNA of the CDR3: TGCGCCAGCAGCGGGCCGTCCTACGAGCAGTACTTC.

The chain uses TRBV18 and TRBJ2-3; unclear D gene. CDR1 KGHSH and CDR2 LQKENI come from the germline V gene. This CDR3 comprises 13 residues. V gave up 2 bases and J gave up 2 bases, with 5 bases separating them. The CDR3 DNA reads TGTGCCAGCTCACCAGGGAACACAGATACGCAGTATTTT. Protein: CASSPGNTDTQYF.

This sequence joins TRBV7-3 and TRBJ2-3; 13 nucleotides match TRBD2. The CDR3 has 17 amino acids. The junction had 1 base not matched to a gene; V was cut back by 0 bases and J by 1 base. Germline assignment: CDR1 SGHTA and CDR2 FQGTGA. This chain's CDR3 is CASSLTGLAGGTDTQYF. The CDR3 nucleotides are TGTGCCAGCAGCTTAACTGGACTAGCGGGGGGCACAGATACGCAGTATTTT.

This sequence joins TRBV19 and TRBJ2-5; D call uncertain. The germline gives CDR1 LNHDA, CDR2 SQIVND (reference sequence). V lost 8 bases, J lost 4 bases, and 5 bases lay in between. The CDR3 has 10 residues. The CDR3 nucleotides are TGTGCCAGTGGCCGAGAGACCCAGTACTTC. It specifies CASGRETQYF.

This chain connects TRBV11-2 to TRBJ1-2, with D maybe TRBD1 (5 bases). The CDR3 is 15 amino acids. Trimming cost V 5 bases and J 8 bases, with 21 bases left between them. CDR1 is SGHAT and CDR2 is FQNNGV in the germline V gene. The CDR3 loop reads CASSPTEGRVGGYTF. In nucleotides, the CDR3 is TGTGCCAGCAGCCCTACAGAGGGCAGGGTTGGGGGCTACACCTTC.

DNA of the CDR3: TGTGCCATCAACCCAGGGACTGGAAACACCATATATTTT. Amino acid sequence: CAINPGTGNTIYF. The chain employs TRBV10-3 and TRBJ1-3; maybe TRBD1 (5 bases). Germline V CDR1 and CDR2: ENHRY, SYGVKD. The CDR3 extends over 13 amino acids. With 7 bases removed from V and 2 bases from J, the gap between germline ends came to 9 bases.

The genes are TRBV6-1 and TRBJ1-2; D is ambiguous. V lost 2 bases, J lost 12 bases, and 19 bases lay in between. Looked up from germline, CDR1 is MNHNS and CDR2 is SASEGT. This CDR3 has 14 residues. The CDR3 nucleotides are TGTGCCAGCAGTGAATGGTCTCCGGTGACCGGGAACACCTTC. This encodes CASSEWSPVTGNTF.

The genes are TRBV29-1 and TRBJ2-2; TRBD2 aligns across 8 bases. The CDR3 totals 14 residues. The V and J ends lost 6 bases and 2 bases, in that order; junction bases with no gene match: 5. Per the germline V gene, CDR1 is SQVTM and CDR2 is ANQGSEA. CDR3 coding DNA: TGCAGCGTCACTAGCGGAAGTAACACCGGGGAGCTGTTTTTT. Amino acid sequence: CSVTSGSNTGELFF.

CDR3 amino acids: CASSLARTIQGADTQYF. As DNA, the CDR3 is TGCGCCAGCAGCTTGGCCCGAACAATACAGGGGGCAGATACGCAGTATTTT. The V gene is TRBV5-1, the J gene TRBJ2-3; 8 bases align to TRBD1. Germline CDR1 reads SGHRS; CDR2 reads YFSETQ. CDR3 length: 17 residues. Trimming at V came to 0 bases and at J to 4 bases, leaving 10 bases not matched to a gene. The whole variable domain, filled in from reference TRBV5-1 and TRBJ2-3, reads KAGVTQTPRYLIKTRGQQVTLSCSPISGHRSVSWYQQTPGQGLQFLFEYFSETQRNKGNFPGRFSGRQFSNSRSEMNVSTLELGDSALYLCASSLARTIQGADTQYFGPGTRLTVL.

J is TRBJ2-2 and V is TRBV9, with 9 bases matching TRBD2. The germline CDR1 and CDR2 sequences are SGDLS and YYNGEE. The CDR3 consists of 15 residues. V lost 0 bases and J lost 7; bases outside the gene matches: 4. The chain's CDR3 is CASSVGASGVGELFF. The DNA for the CDR3 is TGTGCCAGCAGCGTAGGGGCTAGCGGGGTCGGGGAGCTGTTTTTT.

This chain connects TRBV29-1 to TRBJ2-3; TRBD2 aligns across 7 bases. The CDR3 consists of 16 residues. V lost 0 bases to trimming and J lost 0 bases; unmatched junction nucleotides: 6. From germline, CDR1 is SQVTM and CDR2 ANQGSEA. The CDR3 region is CSVEDRLAVSTDTQYF. CDR3 nucleotides: TGCAGCGTTGAAGATCGTCTAGCGGTTAGCACAGATACGCAGTATTTT.

The rearrangement links TRBV5-1 to TRBJ2-7, with D hard to call. Germline lookup yields CDR1 SGHRS and CDR2 YFSETQ. The V end was cut by 0 bases, the J end by 1 base, with 8 bases between. This CDR3 is 14 amino acids long. As DNA, the CDR3 is TGCGCCAGCAGCTTGGCGGCCGGATCCTACGAGCAGTACGTC. This codes for CASSLAAGSYEQYV.

This chain connects TRBV7-2 to TRBJ2-4; 7 bases agree with TRBD2. This CDR3 has 16 residues. V dropped 4 bases and J dropped 2; count of bases not matched to a gene: 8. In germline, CDR1 is SGHTA, CDR2 FQGNSA. In DNA, the CDR3 is TGTGCCAGCAGCTCTTCGGCGGGGGTAACCAAAAACATTCAGTACTTC. Translating gives CASSSSAGVTKNIQYF. Full variable domain (rest looked up from reference TRBV7-2 and TRBJ2-4): GAGVSQSPSNKVTEKGKDVELRCDPISGHTALYWYRQSLGQGLEFLIYFQGNSAPDKSGLPSDRFSAERTGGSVSTLTIQRTQQEDSAVYLCASSSSAGVTKNIQYFGAGTRLSVL.

The chain recombines TRBV28 with TRBJ1-3, with D unclear. V lost 0 bases to trimming and J lost 4 bases, with 7 bases between them. The CDR3 loop spans 14 amino acids. Per germline, CDR1 MDHEN and CDR2 SYDVKM. CDR3 in amino acids: CASSLWLGGNTIYF. The CDR3, as DNA: TGTGCCAGCAGTTTATGGCTGGGCGGAAACACCATATATTTT.

This clone was counted a single time. The chain recombines TRBV11-1 with TRBJ2-1, with D unresolved. Trimming took 1 base from V and 6 from J, leaving 19 bases between them. The CDR3 length is 17 residues. Germline loops: CDR1 SGHAT, CDR2 FQDESV (reference sequence). In DNA form, the CDR3 reads TGTGCCAGCAGCTTAGAGGGTACCGGCAGTCTTCTCAATGAGCAGTTCTTC. Its protein product is CASSLEGTGSLLNEQFF.

The chain carries TRBV9 and TRBJ1-2, with 7 bases lining up with TRBD1. V trimming: 4 bases; J trimming: 4 bases; junction bases outside the gene matches: 7. Germline-derived CDR1 and CDR2 are SGDLS and YYNGEE. The CDR3 spans 14 residues. CDR3 coding DNA: TGTGCCAGCAGCAACAGGGACAGCTCCTATGGCTACACCTTC. Translation: CASSNRDSSYGYTF.